A single sample gave rise to the 19 T cell receptor beta chains below, sequenced in a study of human T cells and chemical hapten exposure. The time point denotes: patch test 1, 2 weeks after DPC sensitization. Treatment of the sample: therapeutic diphenylcyclopropenone sensitization with weekly scalp DPC. Each CDR3 protein is one row after TCRdb ran MiXCR on the RACE reads. The table includes some 380,000 distinct CDR3 sequences, more than 4.5% detected once. Sequences were derived from whole blood, sampled in connection with sensitization to the hapten diphenylcyclopropenone (DPC). The receptors here all came from a woman between 45 and 60 years old with alopecia areata. Some clones in this sample may be carry-over from other donors' samples.

The chain links TRBV20-1 to TRBJ2-3; D is perhaps TRBD2 (5 bases). This CDR3 is 14 amino acids long. V was shortened by 6 bases and J by 3 bases, with 16 bases between the two germline ends. CDR1 and CDR2 (germline): DFQATT, SNEGSKA (reference sequence). The CDR3 spells CSAPRADGTDTQYF. In nucleotides, the CDR3 is TGCAGTGCACCGCGAGCGGATGGTACAGATACGCAGTATTTT.

This clonotype was picked up many times. The V gene is TRBV12-3 or TRBV12-4, the J gene TRBJ2-1; TRBD2 is a possible D gene (7 bases). V was clipped by 2 bases and J by 4 bases, with 12 bases between them. This CDR3 region has 15 residues. The CDR3 DNA reads TGTGCCAGCAGTTTATTAGGGGGGGGATACAATGAGCAGTTCTTC. Encoded protein: CASSLLGGGYNEQFF.

This clonotype was seen ten or more times. The J gene is TRBJ1-1, the V gene TRBV4-2; 9 bases are a match to TRBD1. The length of the CDR3 is 15 residues. CDR1 and CDR2 (germline): LGHNA, YNFKEQ. Losses at the gene ends were 4 bases for V and 5 bases for J; bases not matched to a gene: 8. This chain's CDR3 is CASSPMGQGKTEAFF. The DNA of the CDR3 is TGTGCCAGCAGCCCTATGGGACAGGGAAAAACTGAAGCTTTCTTT.

On this clonotype itself: With a much larger clone just one base away, this may be a read error. This rearrangement joins TRBV4-2 to TRBJ1-1, with TRBD1 matching over 7 bases. Germline-derived CDR1 and CDR2 are LGHNA and YNFKEQ. The CDR3 has 18 residues. CDR3 in DNA: TGTTCCAGCAGCCACCAGACAGGGTCAGGGGCTCGGAACACTGAAGCTTTCTTT. Protein sequence: CSSSHQTGSGARNTEAFF.

Concerning this clonotype itself: A read error may be the cause here, since a much bigger clone is one base away. The gene calls are TRBV6-1 and TRBJ1-6, with a possible D match to TRBD1 (5 bases). Germline lookup yields CDR1 MNHNS and CDR2 SASEGT. Trimming pared 6 bases from V and 5 bases from J, leaving 14 bases between. The CDR3 spans 15 residues. The CDR3 DNA follows: TGTGCCAGCAGGTCCCCGACAGTGGATAATTCACCCCTCCACTTT. It codes for CASRSPTVDNSPLHF.

This clonotype has only a few counts. The chain links TRBV5-1 to TRBJ2-1; 7 bases line up with TRBD1. The CDR3 runs to 14 residues. The junction had 13 bases not matched to a gene; V was cut back by 1 base and J by 15 bases. Per germline, CDR1 SGHRS and CDR2 YFSETQ. The CDR3, as DNA: TGCGCCAGCAGCTTGTCCCAGATCGACAGGGCGCCGTTCTTC. Protein sequence: CASSLSQIDRAPFF.

This clonotype was seen a handful of times. CDR3 nucleotide sequence: TGTGCCTGGACCAGCGGGAGCCATTGGAATGAGCAGTTCTTC. Translating it yields CAWTSGSHWNEQFF. The chain is built from TRBV30 and TRBJ2-1; 8 bases agree with TRBD2. The CDR3 length is 14 residues. Germline V gene sequence: CDR1 GTSNPN, CDR2 SVGIG (reference sequence). V shed 4 bases and J 7 bases; nucleotides not matched to a gene: 9.

This clonotype occurred many times. The rearrangement links TRBV7-2 to TRBJ2-6, with unresolved D. Germline CDR1 SGHTA, CDR2 FQGNSA. There are 14 residues in the CDR3. V was shortened by 5 bases and J by 2 bases, with 7 bases between the two germline ends. DNA of the CDR3: TGTGCCAGCAGCGTACGACCTGGGGCCAACGTCCTGACTTTC. It yields the protein CASSVRPGANVLTF.

This clonotype was seen at least ten times. The chain has TRBV28 and TRBJ1-2, with 9 bases identical to TRBD1. In germline, CDR1 is MDHEN, CDR2 SYDVKM. V lost 4 bases and J lost 4; bases outside the gene matches: 4. The CDR3 runs to 14 residues. The CDR3 region is CASSSGTGTYGYTF. Here the CDR3 DNA reads TGTGCCAGCAGTTCCGGGACAGGGACCTATGGCTACACCTTC.

This clonotype was picked up many times. The V call is TRBV5-4, the J call TRBJ2-1, with TRBD2 matching 11 bases. Unmatched junction bases numbered 14, after V lost 4 bases and J lost 8 bases. The CDR3 has 17 amino acids. Germline V lookup: CDR1 SGHNT, CDR2 YYREEE (reference sequence). CDR3 coding DNA: TGTGCCAGCAGCCCCAGACTAGCGGGAACGTCAGGGGATGAGCAGTTCTTC. This gives the protein CASSPRLAGTSGDEQFF.

Ten or more counts support this clonotype. J is TRBJ2-2 and V is TRBV7-8, with 10 nucleotides matching TRBD2. CDR3 size: 16 residues. The V and J ends lost 5 bases and 1 base, in that order; junction bases with no gene match: 4. Germline CDR1 reads SGHVS; CDR2 reads FQNEAQ. CDR3 residues: CASSPRTSGNTGELFF. The CDR3 DNA reads TGTGCCAGCAGCCCCCGGACTAGCGGGAACACCGGGGAGCTGTTTTTT. Full variable domain (remainder filled in from reference TRBV7-8 and TRBJ2-2): GAGVSQSPRYKVAKRGQDVALRCDPISGHVSLFWYQQALGQGPEFLTYFQNEAQLDKSGLPSDRFFAERPEGSVSTLKIQRTQQEDSAVYLCASSPRTSGNTGELFFGEGSRLTVL.

As concerns this clonotype: This may stem from a read error, because a much larger clone lies one nucleotide away. This is likely a read error, given that the CDR3 carries no conserved phenylalanine or tryptophan at its end. The chain recombines TRBV12-3 or TRBV12-4 with TRBJ2-7; D is ambiguous. This CDR3 has 12 amino acids. Trimming pared 10 bases from V and 4 bases from J, leaving 14 bases between. CDR3 in DNA: TGTGCCAAGCTGGTGGTAGGATACGAGCAGTACTTA. Its protein is CAKLVVGYEQYL.

This clonotype was detected ten times or more. This chain connects TRBV5-1 to TRBJ2-5; 9 bases match TRBD2. The CDR3 is made up of 14 amino acids. Germline CDR1 and CDR2: SGHRS and YFSETQ. The trim removed 4 bases at V and 5 bases at J, leaving 6 bases unmatched. Here the CDR3 DNA reads TGCGCCAGCAGCCGCGGGAGGGTCGCGGAGACCCAGTACTTC. Protein: CASSRGRVAETQYF.

This clonotype has at least ten counts. The rearrangement links TRBV7-9 to TRBJ2-4, with D possibly TRBD1 on 8 matching bases. The CDR3 contains 15 residues. Germline V gene sequence: CDR1 SEHNR, CDR2 FQNEAQ (reference sequence). Trimming removed 5 bases at V and 5 bases at J, with 16 bases between. The CDR3 region is CASSTGGAFENIQYF. The CDR3, as DNA: TGTGCCAGCAGCACAGGGGGGGCTTTTGAAAACATTCAGTACTTC.

This clonotype was counted many times. The rearrangement links TRBV5-5 to TRBJ1-5, with no clear D. The CDR3 runs 15 residues. Germline CDR1 SGHKS, CDR2 YYEKEE (reference sequence). Trimming removed 3 bases at V and 1 base at J, with 11 bases between. In DNA form, the CDR3 reads TGTGCCAGCAGCTCTTATGTACAGAGCAATCAGCCCCAGCATTTT. Its protein product is CASSSYVQSNQPQHF. Together with reference TRBV5-5 and TRBJ1-5, the CDR3 gives the full variable domain: DAGVTQSPTHLIKTRGQQVTLRCSPISGHKSVSWYQQVLGQGPQFIFQYYEKEERGRGNFPDRFSARQFPNYSSELNVNALLLGDSALYLCASSSYVQSNQPQHFGDGTRLSIL.

This clonotype was seen many times. The rearrangement joins TRBV4-2 to TRBJ2-6; D possibly corresponds to TRBD2 (6 bases). Trimming shortened V by 0 bases and J by 2 bases, and 8 bases separated the two germline ends. This CDR3 is 16 amino acids long. Per the germline V gene, CDR1 is LGHNA and CDR2 is YNFKEQ. The DNA of the CDR3 is TGTGCCAGCAGCCAAGAGGGGGGAACTGGGGCCAACGTCCTGACTTTC. Its translation: CASSQEGGTGANVLTF.

This clonotype was found many times. This sequence joins TRBV27 and TRBJ2-7; maybe TRBD2 (6 bases). The CDR3 spans 15 residues. The V and J ends lost 6 bases and 7 bases respectively, with 22 bases between them. Germline lookup yields CDR1 MNHEY and CDR2 SMNVEV (reference sequence). The CDR3 DNA sequence: TGTGCCAGCAGCCCTCGGACCGCGGGGCTGATGGAGCAGTACTTC. It encodes CASSPRTAGLMEQYF.

This clonotype was seen a handful of times. The chain combines TRBV5-1 with TRBJ2-3, with TRBD1 as a possible D gene (5 bases). With 0 bases removed from V and 11 bases from J, the gap between germline ends came to 13 bases. This CDR3 is built from 13 residues. In germline, CDR1 is SGHRS, CDR2 YFSETQ. The CDR3 bases are TGCGCCAGCAGCTTGGACCTTAGGGGCATGCAGTATTTT. Protein product: CASSLDLRGMQYF.

This clonotype was picked up many times. This chain connects TRBV20-1 to TRBJ2-1; 14 nucleotides line up with TRBD2. Germline values: CDR1 DFQATT, CDR2 SNEGSKA (reference sequence). The CDR3 sequence is 15 residues long. V lost 3 bases and J lost 4; bases outside the gene matches: 2. CDR3 region: CSARGLAGDYNEQFF. The CDR3 region has the DNA TGCAGTGCTAGGGGACTAGCGGGAGATTACAATGAGCAGTTCTTC.